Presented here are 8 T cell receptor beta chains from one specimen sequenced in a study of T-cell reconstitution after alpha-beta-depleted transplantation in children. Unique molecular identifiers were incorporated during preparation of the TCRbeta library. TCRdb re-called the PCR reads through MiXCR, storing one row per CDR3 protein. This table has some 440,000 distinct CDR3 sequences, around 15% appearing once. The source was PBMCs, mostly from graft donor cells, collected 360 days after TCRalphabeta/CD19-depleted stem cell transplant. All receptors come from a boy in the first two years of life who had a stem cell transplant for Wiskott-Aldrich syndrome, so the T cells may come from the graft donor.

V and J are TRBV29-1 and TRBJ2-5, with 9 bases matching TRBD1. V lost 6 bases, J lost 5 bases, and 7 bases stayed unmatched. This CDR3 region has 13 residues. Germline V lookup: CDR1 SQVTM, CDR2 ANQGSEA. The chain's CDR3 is CSVIGQGMETQYF. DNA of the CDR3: TGCAGCGTCATCGGACAGGGGATGGAGACCCAGTACTTC.

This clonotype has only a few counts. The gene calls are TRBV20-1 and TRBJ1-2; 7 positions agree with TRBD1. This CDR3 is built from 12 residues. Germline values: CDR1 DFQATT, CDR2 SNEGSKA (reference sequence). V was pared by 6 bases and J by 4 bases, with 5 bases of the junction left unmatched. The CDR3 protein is CSAIGQVYGYTF. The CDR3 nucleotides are TGCAGTGCCATTGGACAGGTCTATGGCTACACCTTC.

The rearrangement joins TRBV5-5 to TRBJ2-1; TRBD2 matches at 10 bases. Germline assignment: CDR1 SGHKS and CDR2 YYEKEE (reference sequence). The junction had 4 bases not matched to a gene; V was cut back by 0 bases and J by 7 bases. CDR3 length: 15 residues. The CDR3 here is CASSLAGLARNEQFF. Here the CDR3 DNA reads TGTGCCAGCAGCTTGGCGGGACTAGCGAGAAATGAGCAGTTCTTC.

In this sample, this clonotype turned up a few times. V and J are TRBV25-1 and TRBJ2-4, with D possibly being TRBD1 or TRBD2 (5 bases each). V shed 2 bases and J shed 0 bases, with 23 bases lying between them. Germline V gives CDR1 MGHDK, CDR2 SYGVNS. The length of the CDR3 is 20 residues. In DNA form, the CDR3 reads TGTGCCAGCAGTGAACCGCCCCTCCGGGACCGCGAATTAGCCAAAAACATTCAGTACTTC. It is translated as CASSEPPLRDRELAKNIQYF.

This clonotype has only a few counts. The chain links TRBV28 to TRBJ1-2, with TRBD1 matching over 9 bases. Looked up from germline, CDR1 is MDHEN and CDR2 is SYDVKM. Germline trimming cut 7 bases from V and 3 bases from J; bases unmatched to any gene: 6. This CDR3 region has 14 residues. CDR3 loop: CASKTGGNDYGYTF. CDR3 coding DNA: TGTGCCAGCAAGACAGGGGGGAATGACTATGGCTACACCTTC.

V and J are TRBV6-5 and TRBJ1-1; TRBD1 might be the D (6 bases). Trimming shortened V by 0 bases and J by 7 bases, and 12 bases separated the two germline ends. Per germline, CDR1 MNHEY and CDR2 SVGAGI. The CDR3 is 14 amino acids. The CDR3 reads CASSYSRGGNEAFF. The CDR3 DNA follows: TGTGCCAGCAGTTACTCGAGGGGGGGAAATGAAGCTTTCTTT.

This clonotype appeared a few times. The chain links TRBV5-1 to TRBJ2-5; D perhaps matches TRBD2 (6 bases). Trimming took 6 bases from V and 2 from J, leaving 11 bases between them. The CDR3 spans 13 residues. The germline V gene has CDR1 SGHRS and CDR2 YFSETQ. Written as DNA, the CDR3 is TGCGCCAGCACCCTGGGACTTCAAGAGACCCAGTACTTC. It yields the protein CASTLGLQETQYF.

The CDR3 here is CSARGLGTGSPLSYEQYF. The CDR3 nucleotides are TGCAGTGCTAGAGGCCTCGGGACAGGGAGTCCCCTCTCCTACGAGCAGTACTTC. This chain links TRBV20-1 with TRBJ2-7; TRBD1 matches at 9 bases. The junction had 13 bases not matched to a gene; V was cut back by 1 base and J by 0 bases. The length of the CDR3 is 18 residues. Germline assignment: CDR1 DFQATT and CDR2 SNEGSKA (reference sequence).